This T cell receptor beta chain was retrieved from a study of T cell responses to AZD1222 COVID-19 vaccine. Sequenced by immunoSEQ multiplex PCR; TCRdb stores in-frame clones only, minus some. The data contain 100,000 to 120,000 clones, about 86% of them singletons. Trimming pared 7 bases from V and 6 bases from J, leaving 10 bases between. Germline lookup yields CDR1 DFQATT and CDR2 SNEGSKA (reference sequence). This CDR3 spans 11 amino acids. The chain carries TRBV20-1 and TRBJ2-4, with a possible D match to TRBD2 (6 bases). Sample: peripheral blood, taken on day 0 of AZD1222 vaccination. The sequence was collected from an adult in good health. The CDR3 region is CSVWRGNIQYF. DNA of the CDR3: TGCAGTGTGTGGCGGGGAAACATTCAGTACTTC.